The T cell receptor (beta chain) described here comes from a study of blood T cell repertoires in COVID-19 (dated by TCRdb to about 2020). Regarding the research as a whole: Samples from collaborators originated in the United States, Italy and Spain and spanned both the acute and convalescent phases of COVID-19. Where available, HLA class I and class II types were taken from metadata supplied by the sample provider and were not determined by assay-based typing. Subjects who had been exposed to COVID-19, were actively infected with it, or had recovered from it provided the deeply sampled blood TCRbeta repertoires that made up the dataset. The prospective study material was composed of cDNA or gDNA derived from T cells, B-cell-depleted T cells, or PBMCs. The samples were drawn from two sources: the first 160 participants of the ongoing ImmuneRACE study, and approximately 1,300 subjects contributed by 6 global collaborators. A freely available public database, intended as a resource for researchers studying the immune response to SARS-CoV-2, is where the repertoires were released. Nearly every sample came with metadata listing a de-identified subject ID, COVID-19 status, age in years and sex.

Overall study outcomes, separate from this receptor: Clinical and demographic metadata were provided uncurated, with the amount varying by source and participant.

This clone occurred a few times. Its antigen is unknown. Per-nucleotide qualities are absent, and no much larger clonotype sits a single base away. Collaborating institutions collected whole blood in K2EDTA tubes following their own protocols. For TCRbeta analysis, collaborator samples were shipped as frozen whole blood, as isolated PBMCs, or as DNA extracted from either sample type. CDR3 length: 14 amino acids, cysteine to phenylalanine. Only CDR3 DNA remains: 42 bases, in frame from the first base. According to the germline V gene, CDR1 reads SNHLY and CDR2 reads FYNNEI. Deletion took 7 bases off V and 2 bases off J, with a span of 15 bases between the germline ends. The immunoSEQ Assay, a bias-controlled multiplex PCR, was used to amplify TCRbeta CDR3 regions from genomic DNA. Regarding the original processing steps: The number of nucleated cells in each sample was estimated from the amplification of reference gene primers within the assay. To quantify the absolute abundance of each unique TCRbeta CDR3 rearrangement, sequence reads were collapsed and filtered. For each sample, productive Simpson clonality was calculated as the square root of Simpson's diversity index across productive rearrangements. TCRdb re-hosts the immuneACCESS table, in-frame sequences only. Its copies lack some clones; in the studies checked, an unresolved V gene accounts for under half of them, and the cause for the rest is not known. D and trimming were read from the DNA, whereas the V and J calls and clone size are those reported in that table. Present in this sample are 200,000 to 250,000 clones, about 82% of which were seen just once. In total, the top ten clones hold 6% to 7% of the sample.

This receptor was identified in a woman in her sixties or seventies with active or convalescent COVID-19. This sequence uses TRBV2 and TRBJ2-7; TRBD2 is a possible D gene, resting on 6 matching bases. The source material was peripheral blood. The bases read TGTGCCAGCACAACGGAGGGAATAACCTACGAGCAGTACTTC. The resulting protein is CASTTEGITYEQYF.